This TCR beta chain was captured in a study of OX40 agonist ivuxolimab in advanced cancers. Losses at the gene ends were 5 bases for V and 3 bases for J; bases not matched to a gene: 5. This CDR3 is built from 14 residues. Germline V gene lookup returns CDR1 LGHNA and CDR2 YSLEER. Within the sample, this clone is medium-sized. Produced via immunoSEQ multiplex PCR; TCRdb's table is partial and in-frame only. Among under 20,000 clones listed, around 70% were seen once. Here the sequenced sample was CD4+ or CD8+ T cells sorted from blood, taken in a trial of the OX40 agonist ivuxolimab. The clonotype was recovered from an adult with an advanced solid tumor such as melanoma, head and neck, liver or kidney cancer. The genes are TRBV4-3 and TRBJ2-3, with 7 nucleotides matching TRBD1. Written as DNA, the CDR3 is TGCGCCAGCAGCATAGACAGGGTAACAGATACGCAGTATTTT. Translating gives CASSIDRVTDTQYF.